The text below deals with one T cell receptor beta chain. The target antigen is unknown. The CDR3 extends over 13 amino acids. Germline V gives CDR1 MNHEY, CDR2 SVGAGI. Trimming took off 10 bases at V and 6 bases at J, with 16 bases between the two ends. These data come from a study of cytomegalovirus exposure and HLA in healthy donors. Regarding the study as a whole: According to a later analysis, donors in an Asian-associated ancestry cluster reportedly had fewer N-insertions than the roughly 640-donor mean. Of the V segments, some could not be distinguished, including TRBV6-2 and TRBV6-3, and were excluded. Listed as cytomegalovirus-associated were 164 TCR beta chains.

A multiplex PCR was run with 60 Vbeta primers and 13 Jbeta primers. TCRdb's table, derived via immunoSEQ multiplex PCR, lists solely in-frame clones and lacks some. The sample contains under 130,000 clones, about 80% of which appear only once. This receptor was obtained from a man between 45 and 60 years old in good health and CMV-seropositive. Sequencing was performed on PBMCs. The V and J genes are TRBV6-5 and TRBJ2-1; TRBD2 is a possible D gene (7 bases). As DNA, the CDR3 is TGTGCCACCTCGAGGGGGGGAAGCAATGAGCAGTTCTTC. Translated, it gives CATSRGGSNEQFF.